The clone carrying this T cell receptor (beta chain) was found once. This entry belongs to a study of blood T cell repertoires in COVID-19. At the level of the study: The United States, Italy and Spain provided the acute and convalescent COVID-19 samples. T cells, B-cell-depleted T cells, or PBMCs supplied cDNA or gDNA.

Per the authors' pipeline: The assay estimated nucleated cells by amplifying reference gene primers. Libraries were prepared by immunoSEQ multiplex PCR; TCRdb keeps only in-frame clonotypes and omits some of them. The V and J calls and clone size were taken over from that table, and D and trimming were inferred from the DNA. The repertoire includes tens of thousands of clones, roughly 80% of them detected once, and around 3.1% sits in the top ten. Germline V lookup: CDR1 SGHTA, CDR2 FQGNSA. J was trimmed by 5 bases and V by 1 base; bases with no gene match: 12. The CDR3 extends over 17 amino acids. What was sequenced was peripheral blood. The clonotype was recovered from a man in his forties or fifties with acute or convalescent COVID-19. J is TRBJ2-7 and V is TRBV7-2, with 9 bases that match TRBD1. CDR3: CASSLGWAQGASDEQYF. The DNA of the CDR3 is TGTGCCAGCAGCTTAGGGTGGGCACAGGGGGCTTCTGACGAGCAGTACTTC.